This T cell receptor (beta chain) stems from a study of OX40 agonist ivuxolimab in advanced cancers. Remarks on this clone: The antigen is undetermined.

Whole-study findings and limits: The study found among the lowest clonal expansion in partial responders at 0.1-3.0 mg/kg. The study did not work out the antigen specificity of the expanded peripheral T cells. More expanded clones were found, on average, in CD8+ than in CD4+ T cells.

Trimming cost V 5 bases and J 4 bases, with 14 bases left between them. CDR1 is LNHDA and CDR2 is SQIVND in the germline V gene (reference sequence). CDR3 length equals 14 residues. Using immunoSEQ multiplex PCR, the repertoire was profiled, and TCRdb retains in-frame clones only, with some absent. The sample lists 90,000 to 100,000 clones, 88% seen once, with 0.7% to 0.95% in the top ten. Autoimmune disease history or systemic immunosuppression led to patients being barred. The TCR originated in an adult with an advanced solid tumor such as melanoma, head and neck, liver or kidney cancer. Sequences were derived from CD4+ or CD8+ T cells sorted from blood, sampled in a trial of the OX40 agonist ivuxolimab. This chain uses TRBV19 with TRBJ1-2; no firm D call. CDR3 loop: CASSPTGSFYGYTF. The CDR3, as DNA: TGTGCCAGTAGTCCAACGGGCAGCTTCTATGGCTACACCTTC.